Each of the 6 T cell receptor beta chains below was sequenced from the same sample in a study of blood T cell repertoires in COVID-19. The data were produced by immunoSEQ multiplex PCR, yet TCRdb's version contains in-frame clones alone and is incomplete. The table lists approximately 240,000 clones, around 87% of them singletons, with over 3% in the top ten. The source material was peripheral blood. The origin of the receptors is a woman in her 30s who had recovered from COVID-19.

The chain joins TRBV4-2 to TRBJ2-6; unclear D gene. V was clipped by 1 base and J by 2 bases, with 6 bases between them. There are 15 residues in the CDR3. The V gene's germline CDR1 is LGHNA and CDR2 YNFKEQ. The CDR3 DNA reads TGTGCCAGCAGCCAAGTTGGCCCTGGGGCCAACGTCCTGACTTTC. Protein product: CASSQVGPGANVLTF.

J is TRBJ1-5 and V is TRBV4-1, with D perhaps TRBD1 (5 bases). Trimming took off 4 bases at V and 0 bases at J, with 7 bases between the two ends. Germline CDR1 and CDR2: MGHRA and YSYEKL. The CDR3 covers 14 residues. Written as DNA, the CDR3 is TGCGCCAGCAGCCCTCAGGGTAGCAATCAGCCCCAGCATTTT. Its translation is CASSPQGSNQPQHF.

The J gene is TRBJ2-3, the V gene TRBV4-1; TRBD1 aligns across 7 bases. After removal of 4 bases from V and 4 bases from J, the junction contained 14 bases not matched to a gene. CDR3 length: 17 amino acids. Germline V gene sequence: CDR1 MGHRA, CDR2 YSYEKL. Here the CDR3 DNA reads TGCGCCAGCAGCCTCCTGGGAGACAGGGTCATTTCAGATACGCAGTATTTT. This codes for CASSLLGDRVISDTQYF.

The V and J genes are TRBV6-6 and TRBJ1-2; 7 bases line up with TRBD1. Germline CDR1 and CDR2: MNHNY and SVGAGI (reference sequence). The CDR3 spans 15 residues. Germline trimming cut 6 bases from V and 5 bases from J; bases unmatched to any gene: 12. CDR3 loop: CASSPPRGRGYGYTF. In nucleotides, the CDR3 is TGTGCCAGCAGCCCACCTCGGGGCAGGGGGTATGGCTACACCTTC.

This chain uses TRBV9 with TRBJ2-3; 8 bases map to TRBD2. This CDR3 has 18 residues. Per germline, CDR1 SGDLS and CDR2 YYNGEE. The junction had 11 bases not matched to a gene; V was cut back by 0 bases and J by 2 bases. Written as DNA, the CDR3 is TGTGCCAGCAGCGTAGACGGGAGGGTAAAAGAATACACAGATACGCAGTATTTT. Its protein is CASSVDGRVKEYTDTQYF.

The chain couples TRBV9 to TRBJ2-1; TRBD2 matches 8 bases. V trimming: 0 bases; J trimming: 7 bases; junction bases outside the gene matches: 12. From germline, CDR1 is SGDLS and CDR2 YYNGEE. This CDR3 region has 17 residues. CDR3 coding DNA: TGTGCCAGCAGCGTAGGCCCCACGGGGGGGGGCACTAATGAGCAGTTCTTC. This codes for CASSVGPTGGGTNEQFF.